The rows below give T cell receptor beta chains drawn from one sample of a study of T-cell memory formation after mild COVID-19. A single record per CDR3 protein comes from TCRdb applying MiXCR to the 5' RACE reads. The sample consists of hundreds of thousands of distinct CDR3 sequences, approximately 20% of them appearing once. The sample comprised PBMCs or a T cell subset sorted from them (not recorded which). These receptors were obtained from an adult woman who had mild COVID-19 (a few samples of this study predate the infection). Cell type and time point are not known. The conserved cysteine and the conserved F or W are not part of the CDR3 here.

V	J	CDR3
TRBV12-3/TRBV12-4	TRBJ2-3	ASSLAGFSTDTQY
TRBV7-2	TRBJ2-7	ASSFSGTGFYEQY
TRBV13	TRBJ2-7	ASSPGGEPHEQY
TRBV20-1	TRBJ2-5	SARDPTSGRAGETQY
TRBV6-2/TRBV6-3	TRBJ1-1	ASSGAGTGSAEAF
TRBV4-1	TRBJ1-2	ASSQDQGTGGYGYT
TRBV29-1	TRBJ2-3	SVERGSTDTQY
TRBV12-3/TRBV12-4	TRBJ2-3	ASRRTSGSTDTQY
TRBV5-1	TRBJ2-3	TSPGGPSDTQY
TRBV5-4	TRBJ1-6	ASSLGTTSSYNSPLH
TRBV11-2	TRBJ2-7	ASSYSPGEQY